This TCR beta chain derives from a study of circulating tumor DNA in untreated peripheral T-cell lymphoma. Sequencing used immunoSEQ multiplex PCR; TCRdb keeps in-frame clones, though not all of them. The sample has approximately 4,900 clones; around 70% are singletons. The source is a human donor with peripheral T-cell lymphoma. Sequenced sample: tumor tissue.

The CDR3 DNA reads TGTGCCAGCTCGCGGGACAGTCTTAATGAAAAACTGTTTTTT. The encoded protein is CASSRDSLNEKLFF. J is TRBJ1-4 and V is TRBV18, with 7 bases matching TRBD1. From germline, CDR1 is KGHSH and CDR2 LQKENI. V shed 6 bases and J 4 bases; nucleotides not matched to a gene: 5. This CDR3 spans 14 amino acids.